These 27 T cell receptor beta chains share one sample of origin, sequenced in a study of metastatic and nonmetastatic thyroid tumors. TCRdb re-clonotyped the PCR reads through MiXCR. The sample yields roughly 4,000 clones, more than 30% seen once. The entire patient cohort was treatment-naive prior to thyroid surgery. The sequencing input was tumor tissue. These receptor sequences come from a female donor with papillary thyroid cancer or a benign thyroid nodule (not recorded which). Some clones in this sample may be carry-over from other donors' samples.

In this sample, this clone turned up many times. The rearrangement links TRBV9 to TRBJ2-7; D gene uncertain. The ends were cut back, 4 bases at V and 5 bases at J, with 19 bases in the middle. The CDR3 length is 15 residues. Germline CDR1 and CDR2: SGDLS and YYNGEE. The CDR3 sequence: CASSITPRSQHEQYF. CDR3 sequence (DNA): TGTGCCAGCAGCATTACCCCCAGGTCGCAACACGAGCAGTACTTC.

This clone was counted between two and nine times. The rearrangement joins TRBV2 to TRBJ1-6; the D gene is possibly TRBD1 (5 bases). The CDR3 extends over 13 amino acids. Germline CDR1 and CDR2: SNHLY and FYNNEI. Trimming took off 8 bases at V and 6 bases at J, with 11 bases between the two ends. CDR3 region: CASGRDLNSPLHF. The CDR3 bases are TGTGCCAGCGGCAGGGACCTTAATTCACCCCTCCACTTT.

The rearrangement links TRBV6-1 to TRBJ2-3; D is unresolved. Deletions cut 3 bases from V and 4 bases from J, with 11 bases between. Germline V gene data show CDR1 as MNHNS and CDR2 as SASEGT. The CDR3 length is 14 residues. CDR3 bases: TGTGCCAGCAGTGAGGTCACCCCGGCAGATACGCAGTATTTT. Translating it yields CASSEVTPADTQYF.

This clone turned up a few times. The chain employs TRBV28 and TRBJ1-6; 9 bases map to TRBD1. The CDR3 loop spans 14 amino acids. The germline V gene encodes CDR1 MDHEN and CDR2 SYDVKM. Trimming removed 5 bases from V and 14 bases from J; junction bases left unmatched: 10. CDR3 nucleotides: TGTGCCAGCAGTGTCCCGGGACAGGGTGTAACCCTCCACTTT. Amino acids: CASSVPGQGVTLHF.

This clone has a single count. The chain is built from TRBV5-1 and TRBJ2-5; 9 bases align to TRBD1. Germline CDR1 SGHRS, CDR2 YFSETQ. The CDR3 consists of 16 residues. V dropped 2 bases and J dropped 4; count of bases not matched to a gene: 9. For the CDR3, the DNA is TGCGCCAGCAGCTTAAAACCGGGACAGGGACCAGAGACCCAGTACTTC. Protein sequence: CASSLKPGQGPETQYF.

The chain joins TRBV29-1 to TRBJ2-6; D remains unclear. Trimming took 6 bases from V and 3 from J, leaving 9 bases between them. The CDR3 spans 13 residues. CDR1 and CDR2 (germline): SQVTM, ANQGSEA. DNA for the CDR3: TGCAGCGTCCTCGGCCTTGGGGCCAACGTCCTGACTTTC. Translation: CSVLGLGANVLTF.

V usage is TRBV10-3 and J usage is TRBJ2-3; the match to TRBD2 covers 12 bases. The germline CDR1 and CDR2 sequences are ENHRY and SYGVKD. Trimming took 4 bases from V and 5 from J; bases not matched to a gene: 4. This CDR3 has 15 amino acids. CDR3 amino acids: CAISGKGLAGDTQYF. CDR3 DNA sequence: TGTGCCATCAGTGGTAAGGGACTAGCGGGAGATACGCAGTATTTT.

This clone has just a few counts. V and J are TRBV19 and TRBJ2-7; the match to TRBD2 covers 8 bases. V lost 2 bases, J lost 3 bases, and 0 bases stayed unmatched. Germline CDR1 LNHDA, CDR2 SQIVND (reference sequence). The CDR3 totals 13 residues. CDR3 amino acids: CASSITSGYEQYF. The CDR3 DNA follows: TGTGCCAGTAGTATAACTAGCGGCTACGAGCAGTACTTC.

The rearrangement joins TRBV7-3 to TRBJ2-3, with 12 nucleotides matching TRBD2. Trimming cost V 1 base and J 2 bases; bases outside gene matches: 10. The V gene's germline CDR1 is SGHTA and CDR2 FQGTGA. The CDR3 runs to 19 residues. CDR3 sequence (DNA): TGTGCCAGCAGCTTAAGGGCCTCCCTAGCGGGAGGGTACACAGATACGCAGTATTTT. It is translated as CASSLRASLAGGYTDTQYF.

This clone was detected only a few times. V usage is TRBV6-1 and J usage is TRBJ1-1; D call uncertain. CDR3 size: 13 residues. V gave up 6 bases and J gave up 1 base, with 9 bases separating them. CDR1 is MNHNS, CDR2 SASEGT, per germline. The CDR3 spells CASSTEWNTEAFF. DNA of the CDR3: TGTGCCAGCAGCACGGAGTGGAACACTGAAGCTTTCTTT.

The chain carries TRBV27 and TRBJ1-2; weak D call: TRBD1 (5 bases). The CDR3 length is 15 residues. V was pared by 2 bases and J by 7 bases, with 17 bases between. CDR1 and CDR2 from the germline V gene are MNHEY and SMNVEV (reference sequence). The CDR3 sequence: CASSLDSGRLLGYTF. CDR3 bases: TGTGCCAGCAGTTTAGACAGTGGGCGCCTACTTGGCTACACCTTC.

This clone was seen only once. This sequence joins TRBV5-1 and TRBJ2-1, with TRBD2 matching over 9 bases. The germline V gene encodes CDR1 SGHRS and CDR2 YFSETQ. This CDR3 is 14 amino acids long. The V segment lost 0 bases and the J segment 7 bases; nucleotides outside the gene matches: 2. CDR3 coding DNA: TGCGCCAGCAGCTTGGTGCTAGCGGGAAATGAGCAGTTCTTC. Its protein product is CASSLVLAGNEQFF.

This clone was seen more than once but under ten times. This sequence joins TRBV24-1 and TRBJ2-1, with D maybe TRBD2 (5 bases). There are 11 residues in the CDR3. The germline V gene encodes CDR1 KGHDR and CDR2 SFDVKD. V dropped 9 bases and J dropped 3 bases, with 5 bases sitting between them. CDR3: CATGGYNEQFF. The CDR3 coding sequence is TGTGCCACCGGAGGCTACAATGAGCAGTTCTTC.

This clone was recorded a few times. Other DNA sequences in this specimen translate into the identical CDR3. The J gene is TRBJ2-7, the V gene TRBV12-3 or TRBV12-4, with no clear D. V lost 3 bases to trimming and J lost 4 bases, with 10 bases between them. There are 13 residues in the CDR3. For the CDR3, the DNA is TGTGCCAGCAGTTTCGCTTTAACGTACGAGCAGTACTTC. Amino acid sequence: CASSFALTYEQYF.

This clone was seen more than once but under ten times. The chain carries TRBV2 and TRBJ2-1; no definite D call. Germline values: CDR1 SNHLY, CDR2 FYNNEI. The V end lost 4 bases, the J end lost 5 bases, and 6 bases lay between the germline ends. The CDR3 is made up of 12 amino acids. CDR3 loop: CASSVLDNEQFF. CDR3 nucleotide sequence: TGTGCCAGCAGTGTCCTCGACAATGAGCAGTTCTTC.

The rearrangement joins TRBV20-1 to TRBJ2-1; 12 bases line up with TRBD2. Germline trimming cut 6 bases from V and 5 bases from J; bases unmatched to any gene: 8. Germline CDR1 reads DFQATT; CDR2 reads SNEGSKA (reference sequence). This CDR3 has 15 residues. The CDR3 sequence: CSAELAGGIDNEQFF. The CDR3 bases are TGCAGTGCAGAACTAGCGGGAGGTATCGACAATGAGCAGTTCTTC.

This clone is a singleton in its sample. This chain links TRBV11-2 with TRBJ2-7; D not certain. Looked up from germline, CDR1 is SGHAT and CDR2 is FQNNGV. The CDR3 totals 15 residues. Trimming stripped 3 bases from V and 0 bases from J, with 12 bases between. The CDR3 nucleotides read TGTGCCAGCAGCTTTGGCGGCGTATCCTCCTACGAGCAGTACTTC. As protein: CASSFGGVSSYEQYF.

The V gene is TRBV19, the J gene TRBJ1-2; D gene ambiguous. V lost 5 bases, J lost 8 bases, and 12 bases lay in between. CDR3 size: 12 residues. Germline CDR1 LNHDA, CDR2 SQIVND (reference sequence). DNA for the CDR3: TGTGCCAGTAGTTTTGTACTGGGGGGCTACACCTTC. Protein: CASSFVLGGYTF.

The genes are TRBV19 and TRBJ2-7; D gene unclear. CDR1 is LNHDA, CDR2 SQIVND, per germline (reference sequence). V lost 4 bases and J 6 bases, leaving 10 bases between the germline ends. This CDR3 has 12 residues. The CDR3 nucleotides are TGTGCCAGTAGTAATCTAGGAAGCGAGCAGTACTTC. Translated, it gives CASSNLGSEQYF.

This sequence joins TRBV28 and TRBJ2-7; TRBD2 matches at 12 bases. CDR1 is MDHEN, CDR2 SYDVKM, per germline. This CDR3 is 14 amino acids long. V lost 8 bases and J lost 5; bases outside the gene matches: 7. The CDR3 loop reads CASGRLAGVDEQYF. Here the CDR3 DNA reads TGTGCCAGCGGGAGACTAGCGGGAGTAGACGAGCAGTACTTC. Combining the CDR3 with reference TRBV28 and TRBJ2-7 gives the whole variable domain DVKVTQSSRYLVKRTGEKVFLECVQDMDHENMFWYRQDPGLGLRLIYFSYDVKMKEKGDIPEGYSVSREKKERFSLILESASTNQTSMYLCASGRLAGVDEQYFGPGTRLTVT.

This clone was detected a few times. The chain recombines TRBV15 with TRBJ2-3, with 8 bases matching TRBD2. Germline-derived CDR1 and CDR2 are LNHNV and YYDKDF (reference sequence). After removal of 0 bases from V and 2 bases from J, the junction contained 10 bases not matched to a gene. The CDR3 has 18 amino acids. The CDR3 coding sequence is TGTGCCACCAGCAGAGATACCCTAGCGGGCGCCCCCACAGATACGCAGTATTTT. As protein: CATSRDTLAGAPTDTQYF. The whole variable domain, filled in from reference TRBV15 and TRBJ2-3, reads DAMVIQNPRYQVTQFGKPVTLSCSQTLNHNVMYWYQQKSSQAPKLLFHYYDKDFNNEADTPDNFQSRRPNTSFCFLDIRSPGLGDTAMYLCATSRDTLAGAPTDTQYFGPGTRLTVL.

The sample holds a few counts of this clone. V gene TRBV14 combines with J gene TRBJ2-6, with 7 bases fitting TRBD2. The CDR3 is made up of 16 amino acids. V trimming: 2 bases; J trimming: 2 bases; junction bases outside the gene matches: 3. Germline V gives CDR1 SGHDN, CDR2 FVKESK. In DNA, the CDR3 is TGTGCCAGCAGCCAATGGGGGGGGACTGGGGCCAACGTCCTGACTTTC. Protein sequence: CASSQWGGTGANVLTF.

The chain recombines TRBV11-3 with TRBJ2-3; D is ambiguous. The CDR3 has 13 amino acids. CDR1 and CDR2 (germline): SGHNT, YENEEA. V dropped 5 bases and J dropped 1 base, with 7 bases sitting between them. The CDR3 coding sequence is TGTGCCAGCAGCCCCAGCGGCACAGATACGCAGTATTTT. The encoded protein is CASSPSGTDTQYF.

The genes are TRBV27 and TRBJ1-2, with TRBD1 matching 10 bases. V lost 2 bases and J lost 7; bases outside the gene matches: 7. CDR1 and CDR2 (germline): MNHEY, SMNVEV (reference sequence). The length of the CDR3 is 15 residues. The CDR3 nucleotides read TGTGCCAGCAGTTTAGACAGGGGGCGCCTACTTGGCTACACCTTC. Residues: CASSLDRGRLLGYTF.

In this sample, this clone turned up a few times. The rearrangement links TRBV5-1 to TRBJ1-4, with D hard to call. The CDR3 runs 15 residues. V shed 4 bases and J shed 8 bases, with 18 bases lying between them. Germline CDR1 reads SGHRS; CDR2 reads YFSETQ. The CDR3 DNA reads as TGCGCCAGCAGCCCGGGGATCGACCTGAAAGAAAAACTGTTTTTT. Protein: CASSPGIDLKEKLFF.

The gene calls are TRBV6-1 and TRBJ1-6; 9 bases map to TRBD1. V lost 2 bases and J lost 5; bases outside the gene matches: 4. CDR1 MNHNS and CDR2 SASEGT come from the germline V gene. The CDR3 is 16 amino acids. The CDR3 region is CASSEYGQGHNSPLHF. The CDR3 region has the DNA TGTGCCAGCAGTGAATACGGACAGGGGCATAATTCACCCCTCCACTTT.

The J gene is TRBJ2-7, the V gene TRBV6-2 or TRBV6-3; D possibly uses TRBD1 or TRBD2 (5 bases each). This CDR3 contains 12 residues. From germline, CDR1 is MNHEY and CDR2 SVGEGT. Trimming left V 4 bases short and J 6 bases short, with 10 bases between. Here the CDR3 reads CASSFGTAEQYF. In DNA form, the CDR3 reads TGTGCCAGCAGTTTCGGGACCGCCGAGCAGTACTTC.